The 18 T cell receptor beta chains presented below share a single source sample, sequenced in a study of blood T cell repertoires in COVID-19. The assay was immunoSEQ multiplex PCR, and TCRdb's table has in-frame clones only and misses some. The table shows approximately 220,000 clones, with 80% to 90% occurring only once. Sequencing used PBMCs or T cells enriched from blood (not recorded which). The receptors stem from a woman between 40 and 50 years old with acute COVID-19.

This chain uses TRBV19 with TRBJ2-1, with a tentative D call TRBD2 (7 bases). The V gene's germline CDR1 is LNHDA and CDR2 SQIVND (reference sequence). The ends were cut back, 7 bases at V and 14 bases at J, with 15 bases in the middle. The CDR3 is 11 amino acids. The CDR3 bases are TGTGCCAGTACCTCGGGGGCGGGAGAGTTCTTC. This sequence encodes CASTSGAGEFF.

This rearrangement joins TRBV19 to TRBJ1-5; D is uncertain. V lost 6 bases to trimming and J lost 2 bases, with 5 bases between them. The germline V gene has CDR1 LNHDA and CDR2 SQIVND (reference sequence). This CDR3 has 12 residues. The CDR3 protein is CASRQRNQPQHF. As DNA, the CDR3 is TGTGCCAGTAGACAACGCAATCAGCCCCAGCATTTT.

The rearrangement links TRBV11-2 to TRBJ2-7; the D gene is possibly TRBD2 (6 bases). CDR1 is SGHAT and CDR2 is FQNNGV in the germline V gene. With 4 bases removed from V and 2 bases from J, the gap between germline ends came to 12 bases. There are 14 residues in the CDR3. The CDR3 protein is CASSSLAPPYEQYF. Written as DNA, the CDR3 is TGTGCCAGCAGCTCTCTAGCGCCTCCCTACGAGCAGTACTTC.

The chain has TRBV3-1 (or the pseudogene TRBV3-2) and TRBJ1-2, with 7 positions matching TRBD1. The CDR3 covers 16 residues. Germline V gene lookup returns CDR1 LGHDT and CDR2 YNNKEL (reference sequence). Trimming at V came to 4 bases and at J to 5 bases, leaving 13 bases not matched to a gene. The CDR3 sequence: CASSRTGTDPFYGYTF. The CDR3 DNA is TGTGCCAGCAGCCGAACCGGGACAGACCCCTTTTATGGCTACACCTTC.

V and J are TRBV28 and TRBJ1-1; a possible D gene is TRBD1 (5 bases). Germline CDR1 is MDHEN and CDR2 is SYDVKM. The CDR3 totals 13 residues. The V and J ends lost 6 bases and 6 bases respectively, with 14 bases between them. The CDR3 spells CASRGRAKAEAFF. In nucleotides, the CDR3 is TGTGCCAGCAGAGGCAGGGCAAAGGCTGAAGCTTTCTTT.

This chain joins TRBV10-3 and TRBJ1-1; 10 nucleotides align to TRBD1. Germline V lookup: CDR1 ENHRY, CDR2 SYGVKD. This CDR3 spans 16 amino acids. V was clipped by 10 bases and J by 2 bases; unmatched bases: 13. Here the CDR3 reads CATAAGQGPINTEAFF. The CDR3 nucleotides are TGTGCCACCGCGGCGGGACAGGGGCCCATAAACACTGAAGCTTTCTTT.

The genes are TRBV7-3 and TRBJ2-7, with D tentatively TRBD2 (5 bases). The CDR3 spans 14 residues. The V end lost 3 bases, the J end lost 4 bases, and 13 bases lay between the germline ends. Germline CDR1 reads SGHTA; CDR2 reads FQGTGA. The CDR3 DNA reads as TGTGCCAGCAGCTTCGCTCCAGAGGGATACGAGCAGTACTTC. Its translation: CASSFAPEGYEQYF.

This clone is a singleton in its sample. This sequence joins TRBV19 and TRBJ2-5; 11 bases agree with TRBD1. After removal of 4 bases from V and 4 bases from J, the junction contained 14 bases not matched to a gene. Germline CDR1 and CDR2: LNHDA and SQIVND (reference sequence). The CDR3 spans 18 residues. CDR3 nucleotides: TGTGCCAGTAGTACAACAACCTCCGGGACAGGGGGTAGAGAGACCCAGTACTTC. It specifies CASSTTTSGTGGRETQYF.

The chain couples TRBV20-1 to TRBJ2-5, with 10 bases lining up with TRBD1. Per germline, CDR1 DFQATT and CDR2 SNEGSKA (reference sequence). The length of the CDR3 is 11 residues. Trimming took 5 bases from V and 7 from J; bases not matched to a gene: 1. DNA of the CDR3: TGCAGTGCTTGGACAGGGGGGACCCAGTACTTC. Its translation is CSAWTGGTQYF.

The rearrangement links TRBV28 to TRBJ2-1; 11 bases line up with TRBD2. V shed 3 bases and J 7 bases; nucleotides not matched to a gene: 5. There are 15 residues in the CDR3. CDR1 MDHEN and CDR2 SYDVKM come from the germline V gene. The DNA of the CDR3 is TGTGCCAGCAGTTTGTTTCCTAGCGGGAGGAATGAGCAGTTCTTC. Protein: CASSLFPSGRNEQFF. The whole variable domain, filled in from reference TRBV28 and TRBJ2-1, reads DVKVTQSSRYLVKRTGEKVFLECVQDMDHENMFWYRQDPGLGLRLIYFSYDVKMKEKGDIPEGYSVSREKKERFSLILESASTNQTSMYLCASSLFPSGRNEQFFGPGTRLTVL.

The rearrangement links TRBV9 to TRBJ1-6, with 7 positions matching TRBD1. With 0 bases clipped from V and 7 bases from J, the junction kept 1 base outside the gene matches. Germline assignment: CDR1 SGDLS and CDR2 YYNGEE. CDR3 length equals 14 residues. The CDR3 region is CASSVEGQNSPLHF. The CDR3 nucleotides read TGTGCCAGCAGCGTAGAGGGACAGAATTCACCCCTCCACTTT.

The chain joins TRBV5-8 to TRBJ1-2; 11 positions match TRBD1. The germline V gene encodes CDR1 SGHTS and CDR2 YDEGEE. The CDR3 totals 12 residues. Trimming took 5 bases from V and 8 from J; bases not matched to a gene: 2. CDR3 coding DNA: TGTGCCAGCAGGGACAGGGGGCGCGGCTACACCTTC. Translated: CASRDRGRGYTF.

V and J are TRBV10-3 and TRBJ2-5, with 7 bases matching TRBD1. V gave up 6 bases and J gave up 3 bases; unmatched junction bases: 4. The CDR3 is made up of 13 amino acids. Per germline, CDR1 ENHRY and CDR2 SYGVKD. The CDR3 is CAIRTDRKETQYF. CDR3 bases: TGTGCCATCAGGACGGACAGGAAAGAGACCCAGTACTTC.

The V call is TRBV7-9, the J call TRBJ2-5; 15 positions agree with TRBD2. This CDR3 has 17 residues. In germline, CDR1 is SEHNR, CDR2 FQNEAQ (reference sequence). V lost 5 bases to trimming and J lost 4 bases; unmatched junction nucleotides: 8. The CDR3 coding sequence is TGTGCCAGCAGCCGAGGACTAGCGGGAGGGCAGGGAGAGACCCAGTACTTC. Its protein product is CASSRGLAGGQGETQYF.

This chain uses TRBV5-4 with TRBJ2-2; maybe TRBD2 (6 bases). Deletions cut 4 bases from V and 2 bases from J, with 9 bases between. CDR3 length: 14 amino acids. Germline CDR1 is SGHNT and CDR2 is YYREEE (reference sequence). CDR3 in DNA: TGTGCCAGCAGCCAGACTAGTAACACCGGGGAGCTGTTTTTT. It encodes CASSQTSNTGELFF. The complete variable domain, with remaining parts taken from reference TRBV5-4 and TRBJ2-2, reads ETGVTQSPTHLIKTRGQQVTLRCSSQSGHNTVSWYQQALGQGPQFIFQYYREEENGRGNFPPRFSGLQFPNYSSELNVNALELDDSALYLCASSQTSNTGELFFGEGSRLTVL.

This clone showed up just once. The chain links TRBV11-2 to TRBJ1-2, with D unresolved. V shed 5 bases and J shed 6 bases, with 7 bases lying between them. The CDR3 runs to 11 residues. Germline assignment: CDR1 SGHAT and CDR2 FQNNGV. CDR3 in DNA: TGTGCCAGCAGCCTTCTCGATGGCTACACCTTC. It yields the protein CASSLLDGYTF.

The genes are TRBV5-1 and TRBJ2-7; 9 positions match TRBD1. The junction had 11 bases not matched to a gene; V was cut back by 4 bases and J by 3 bases. This CDR3 has 16 residues. Germline CDR1 is SGHRS and CDR2 is YFSETQ. DNA for the CDR3: TGCGCCAGCAGCCCCCGGTTTACAGGGGGCGGCTACGAGCAGTACTTC. It is translated as CASSPRFTGGGYEQYF.

The chain uses TRBV4-1 and TRBJ2-1, with TRBD1 matching over 8 bases. CDR1 MGHRA and CDR2 YSYEKL come from the germline V gene. Losses at the gene ends were 3 bases for V and 7 bases for J; bases not matched to a gene: 20. This CDR3 has 19 amino acids. DNA for the CDR3: TGCGCCAGCAGCCACCCTTCTTTCGGCAGGGGGCGGTGGCGTAATGAGCAGTTCTTC. Translating it yields CASSHPSFGRGRWRNEQFF.